This paragraph covers one T cell receptor beta chain sequence. These data belong to a study of blood T cell repertoires in COVID-19. The assay was immunoSEQ multiplex PCR, and TCRdb's table has in-frame clones only and misses some. The repertoire holds about 71,000 clones, with about nine tenths as singletons. Sequencing used peripheral blood. This sequence was found in a woman between 18 and 30 years old with acute or convalescent COVID-19.

The CDR3 reads CASNPRGAGRAEAFF. In DNA form, the CDR3 reads TGTGCCAGTAACCCAAGGGGGGCCGGGAGGGCTGAAGCTTTCTTT. The chain links TRBV19 to TRBJ1-1; tentatively, D is TRBD1 (6 bases). The CDR3 covers 15 residues. Trimming took 7 bases from V and 6 from J, leaving 21 bases between them. Germline V gives CDR1 LNHDA, CDR2 SQIVND (reference sequence).